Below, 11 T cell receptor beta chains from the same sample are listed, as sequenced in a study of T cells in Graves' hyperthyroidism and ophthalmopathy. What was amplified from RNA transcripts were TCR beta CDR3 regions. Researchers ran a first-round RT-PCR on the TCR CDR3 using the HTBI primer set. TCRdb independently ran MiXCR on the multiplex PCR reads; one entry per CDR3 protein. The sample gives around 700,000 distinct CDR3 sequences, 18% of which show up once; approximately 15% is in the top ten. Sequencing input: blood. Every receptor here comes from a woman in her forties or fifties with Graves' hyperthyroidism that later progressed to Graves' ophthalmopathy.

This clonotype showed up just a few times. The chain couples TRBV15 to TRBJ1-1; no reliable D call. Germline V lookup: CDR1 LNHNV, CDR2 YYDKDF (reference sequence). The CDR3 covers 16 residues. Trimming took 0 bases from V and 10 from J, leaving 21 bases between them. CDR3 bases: TGTGCCACCAGCAGAGAGATAACGAGCACCTACAAGGGAGCTTTCTTT. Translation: CATSREITSTYKGAFF.

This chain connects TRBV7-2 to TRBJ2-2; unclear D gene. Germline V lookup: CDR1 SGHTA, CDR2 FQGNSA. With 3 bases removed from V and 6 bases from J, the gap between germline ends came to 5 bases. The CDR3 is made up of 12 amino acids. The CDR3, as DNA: TGTGCCAGCAGCTTTCTACCCGGGGAGCTGTTTTTT. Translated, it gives CASSFLPGELFF.

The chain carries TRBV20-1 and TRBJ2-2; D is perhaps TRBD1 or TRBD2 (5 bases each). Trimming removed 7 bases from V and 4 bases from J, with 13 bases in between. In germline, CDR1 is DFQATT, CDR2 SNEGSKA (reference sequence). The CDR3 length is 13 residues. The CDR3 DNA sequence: TGCAGTGTTCAGGCCGGGGCCACCGGGGAGCTGTTTTTT. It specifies CSVQAGATGELFF.

In DNA form, the CDR3 reads TGTGCCAGCAGCACTGAGGGGGCAAATAATTCACCCCTCCACTTT. Translation gives CASSTEGANNSPLHF. This chain joins TRBV9 and TRBJ1-6; 7 positions match TRBD1. The germline gives CDR1 SGDLS, CDR2 YYNGEE. V shed 4 bases, J shed 5 bases, and the junction held 6 bases outside the gene matches. The CDR3 totals 15 residues.

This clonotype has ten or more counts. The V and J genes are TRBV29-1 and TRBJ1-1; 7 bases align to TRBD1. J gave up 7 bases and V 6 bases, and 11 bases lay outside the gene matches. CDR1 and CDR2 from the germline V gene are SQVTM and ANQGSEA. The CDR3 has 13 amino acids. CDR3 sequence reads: CSVRITGEGEAFF. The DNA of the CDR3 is TGCAGCGTCCGAATTACAGGGGAGGGTGAAGCTTTCTTT.

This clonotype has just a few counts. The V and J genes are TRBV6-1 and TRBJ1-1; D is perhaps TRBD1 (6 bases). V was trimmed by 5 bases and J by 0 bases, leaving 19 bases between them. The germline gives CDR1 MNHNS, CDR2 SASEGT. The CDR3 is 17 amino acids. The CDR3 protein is CASSPTPGGPMNTEAFF. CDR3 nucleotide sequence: TGTGCCAGCAGTCCTACACCCGGGGGGCCAATGAACACTGAAGCTTTCTTT.

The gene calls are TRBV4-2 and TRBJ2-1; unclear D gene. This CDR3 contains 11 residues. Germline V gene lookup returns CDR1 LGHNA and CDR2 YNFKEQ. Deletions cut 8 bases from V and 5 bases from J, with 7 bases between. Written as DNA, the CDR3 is TGTGCCAGCCGTAGGGACAATGAGCAGTTCTTC. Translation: CASRRDNEQFF.

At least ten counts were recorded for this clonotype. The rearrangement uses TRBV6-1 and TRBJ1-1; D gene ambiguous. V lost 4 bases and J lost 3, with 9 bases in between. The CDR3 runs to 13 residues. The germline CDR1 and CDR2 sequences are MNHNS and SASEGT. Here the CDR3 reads CASSAVRDTEAFF. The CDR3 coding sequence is TGTGCCAGCAGTGCTGTCCGGGACACTGAAGCTTTCTTT.

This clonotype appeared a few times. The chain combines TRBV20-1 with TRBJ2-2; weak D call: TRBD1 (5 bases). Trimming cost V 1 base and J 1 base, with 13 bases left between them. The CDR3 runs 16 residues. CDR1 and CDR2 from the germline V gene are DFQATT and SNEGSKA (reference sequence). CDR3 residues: CSARAPTDMNTGELFF. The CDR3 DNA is TGCAGTGCTAGAGCCCCGACAGATATGAACACCGGGGAGCTGTTTTTT.

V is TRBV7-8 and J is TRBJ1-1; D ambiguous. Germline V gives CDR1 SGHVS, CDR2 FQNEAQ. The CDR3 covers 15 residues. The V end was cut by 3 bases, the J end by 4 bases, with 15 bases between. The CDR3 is CASSFGRYLSTEAFF. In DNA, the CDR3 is TGTGCCAGCAGCTTCGGACGATATCTAAGCACTGAAGCTTTCTTT. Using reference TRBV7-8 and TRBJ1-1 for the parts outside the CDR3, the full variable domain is GAGVSQSPRYKVAKRGQDVALRCDPISGHVSLFWYQQALGQGPEFLTYFQNEAQLDKSGLPSDRFFAERPEGSVSTLKIQRTQQEDSAVYLCASSFGRYLSTEAFFGQGTRLTVV.

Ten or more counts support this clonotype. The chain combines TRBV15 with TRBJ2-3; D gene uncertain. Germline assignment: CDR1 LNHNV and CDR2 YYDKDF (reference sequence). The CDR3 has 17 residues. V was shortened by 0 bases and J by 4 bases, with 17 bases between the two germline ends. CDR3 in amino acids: CATSRDTAGSGSDTQYF. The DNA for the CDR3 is TGTGCCACCAGCAGAGATACAGCAGGTTCGGGTTCAGATACGCAGTATTTT.